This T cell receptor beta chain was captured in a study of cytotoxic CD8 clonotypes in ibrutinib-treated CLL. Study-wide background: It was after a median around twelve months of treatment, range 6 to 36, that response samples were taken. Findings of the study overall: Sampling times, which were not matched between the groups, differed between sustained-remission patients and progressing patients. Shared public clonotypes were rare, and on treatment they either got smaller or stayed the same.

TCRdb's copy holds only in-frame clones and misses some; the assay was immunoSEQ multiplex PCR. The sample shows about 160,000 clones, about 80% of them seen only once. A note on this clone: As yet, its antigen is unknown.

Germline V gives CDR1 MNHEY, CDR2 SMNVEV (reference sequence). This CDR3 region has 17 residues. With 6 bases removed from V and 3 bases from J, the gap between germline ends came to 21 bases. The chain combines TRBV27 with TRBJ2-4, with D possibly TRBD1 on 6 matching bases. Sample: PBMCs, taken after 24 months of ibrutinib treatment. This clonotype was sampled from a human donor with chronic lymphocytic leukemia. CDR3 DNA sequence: TGTGCCAGCAGGGGTATAGAAAAAACAGGGTTCAAAAACATTCAGTACTTC. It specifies CASRGIEKTGFKNIQYF.